This is a list of T cell receptor beta chains from one sample in a study of T-cell memory formation after mild COVID-19. TCRdb re-called the 5' RACE reads through MiXCR, storing one row per CDR3 protein. The table records some 300,000 distinct CDR3 sequences, roughly 20% of them present only once. Sequenced material: PBMCs or a T cell subset sorted from them (not recorded which). These TCRs come from a young man who had mild COVID-19 (a few samples of this study predate the infection). Cell type and time point are not known. Each CDR3 is given with its conserved first and last residue. Fields, in order: V gene, J gene, CDR3 length, CDR3 protein.

v_gene: TRBV20-1
j_gene: TRBJ2-3
len: 13
CDR3aa: CSARQPPPDTQYF

v_gene: TRBV5-1
j_gene: TRBJ1-1
len: 14
CDR3aa: CASSSGSVNTEAFF

v_gene: TRBV27
j_gene: TRBJ1-2
len: 14
CDR3aa: CASSPTRSRYGYTF

v_gene: TRBV7-3
j_gene: TRBJ2-5
len: 16
CDR3aa: CASSLTPGASGGTQYF

v_gene: TRBV12-3/TRBV12-4
j_gene: TRBJ1-6
len: 14
CDR3aa: CASSRQGARSPLHF

v_gene: TRBV20-1
j_gene: TRBJ2-5
len: 14
CDR3aa: CSARRGRVVETQYF

v_gene: TRBV5-1
j_gene: TRBJ2-6
len: 15
CDR3aa: CASRRGSSGANVLTF

v_gene: TRBV14
j_gene: TRBJ2-3
len: 14
CDR3aa: CASSPTSGTDTQYF

v_gene: TRBV5-1
j_gene: TRBJ1-2
len: 16
CDR3aa: CASSLAGGEGGYGYTF

v_gene: TRBV5-1
j_gene: TRBJ2-2
len: 15
CDR3aa: CASSFGQAGTGELFF

v_gene: TRBV6-5
j_gene: TRBJ1-1
len: 15
CDR3aa: CASSEAGTPRLKAFF

v_gene: TRBV9
j_gene: TRBJ2-3
len: 16
CDR3aa: CASSPRLEGWGNTQYF

v_gene: TRBV12-3/TRBV12-4
j_gene: TRBJ1-2
len: 14
CDR3aa: CASGDFPRNYGYTF

v_gene: TRBV24-1
j_gene: TRBJ1-1
len: 15
CDR3aa: CATSDPATGNTEAFF

v_gene: TRBV4-1
j_gene: TRBJ2-7
len: 15
CDR3aa: CASSQVRGGAYEQYF

v_gene: TRBV5-1
j_gene: TRBJ1-5
len: 12
CDR3aa: CASSPEGTPQHF

v_gene: TRBV7-9
j_gene: TRBJ1-6
len: 15
CDR3aa: CASSLRTGKDSPLHF